This T cell receptor beta chain was sequenced in a study of OX40 agonist ivuxolimab in advanced cancers. Whole-study results and caveats: Within 6 weeks, CD4+ and CD8+ blood T cells expanded clonally at 0.1 to 3.0 mg/kg. A proportion of nonresponders additionally exhibited low normalized T-cell clonal expansion.

Clones were read by immunoSEQ multiplex PCR, and TCRdb kept only the in-frame ones, dropping some. The top ten hold 1.5% to 2% of the sample, which has approximately 100,000 clones, less than 95% seen once. The V segment lost 6 bases and the J segment 1 base; nucleotides outside the gene matches: 2. Germline V gene data show CDR1 as SNHLY and CDR2 as FYNNEI. CDR3 size: 13 residues. Sampling of blood occurred at baseline, cycle 4 day 1, and cycle 7 day 1. With respect to this clone: As yet, its antigen is unknown.

V is TRBV2 and J is TRBJ1-1; the match to TRBD1 covers 7 bases. The sequence was obtained from an adult with an advanced solid tumor such as melanoma, head and neck, liver or kidney cancer. The source was CD4+ or CD8+ T cells sorted from blood, collected in a trial of the OX40 agonist ivuxolimab. CDR3 in amino acids: CASRGTENTEAFF. The CDR3 nucleotides are TGTGCCAGCAGAGGGACAGAGAACACTGAAGCTTTCTTT.